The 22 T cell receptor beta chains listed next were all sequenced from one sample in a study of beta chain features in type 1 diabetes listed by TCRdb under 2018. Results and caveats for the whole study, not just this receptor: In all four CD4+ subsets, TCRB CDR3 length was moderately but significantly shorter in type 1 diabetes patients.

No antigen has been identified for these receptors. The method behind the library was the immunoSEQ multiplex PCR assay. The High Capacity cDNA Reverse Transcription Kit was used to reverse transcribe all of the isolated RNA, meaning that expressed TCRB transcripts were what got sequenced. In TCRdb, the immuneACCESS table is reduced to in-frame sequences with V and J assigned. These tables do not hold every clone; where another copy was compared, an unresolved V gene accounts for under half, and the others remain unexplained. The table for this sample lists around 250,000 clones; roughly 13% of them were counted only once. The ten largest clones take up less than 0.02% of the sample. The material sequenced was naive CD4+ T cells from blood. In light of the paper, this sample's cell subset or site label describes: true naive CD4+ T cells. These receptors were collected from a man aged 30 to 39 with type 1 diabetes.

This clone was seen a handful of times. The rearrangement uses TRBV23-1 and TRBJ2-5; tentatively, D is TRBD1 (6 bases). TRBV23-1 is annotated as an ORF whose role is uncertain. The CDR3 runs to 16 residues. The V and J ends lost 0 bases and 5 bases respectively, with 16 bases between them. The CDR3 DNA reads TGCGCCAGCAGTCAATCGAAGGGGGTGTGTGGGGAGACCCAGTACTTC. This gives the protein CASSQSKGVCGETQYF.

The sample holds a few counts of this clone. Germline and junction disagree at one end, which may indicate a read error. CDR3 DNA: TGTGCCAGCAGTTTCTCGGGGGGCAAACAGCCCCAGCATTTT. It codes for CASSFSGGKQPQHF. The V call is TRBV27, the J call TRBJ1-5; a weak D match, TRBD1 (6 bases). CDR1 and CDR2 (germline): MNHEY, SMNVEV (reference sequence). This CDR3 has 14 amino acids.

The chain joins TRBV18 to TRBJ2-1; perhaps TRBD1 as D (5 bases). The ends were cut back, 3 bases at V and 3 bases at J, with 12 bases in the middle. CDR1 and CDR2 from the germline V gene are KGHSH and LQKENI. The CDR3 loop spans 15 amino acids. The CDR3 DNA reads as TGTGCCAGCTCACCGAAAACAGACAGCTACAATGAGCAGTTCTTC. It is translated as CASSPKTDSYNEQFF.

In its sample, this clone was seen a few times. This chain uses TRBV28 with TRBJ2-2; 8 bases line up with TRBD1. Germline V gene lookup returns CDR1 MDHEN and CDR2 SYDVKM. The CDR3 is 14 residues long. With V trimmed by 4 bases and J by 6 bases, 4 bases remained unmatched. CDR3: CASSSYRGSGELFF. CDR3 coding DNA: TGTGCCAGCAGTTCCTACAGGGGGTCCGGGGAGCTGTTTTTT.

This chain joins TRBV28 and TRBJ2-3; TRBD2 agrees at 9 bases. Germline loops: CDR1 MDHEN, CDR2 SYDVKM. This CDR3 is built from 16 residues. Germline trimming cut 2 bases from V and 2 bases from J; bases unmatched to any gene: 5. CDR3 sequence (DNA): TGTGCCAGCAGTTTAAGTAGCGGGAGTTTCACAGATACGCAGTATTTT. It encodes CASSLSSGSFTDTQYF.

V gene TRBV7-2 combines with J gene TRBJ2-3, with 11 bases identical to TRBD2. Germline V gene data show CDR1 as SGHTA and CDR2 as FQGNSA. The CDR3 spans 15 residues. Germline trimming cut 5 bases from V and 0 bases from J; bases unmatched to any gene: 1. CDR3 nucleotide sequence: TGTGCCAGCAGCCCTAGCGGGGGGAGCACAGATACGCAGTATTTT. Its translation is CASSPSGGSTDTQYF.

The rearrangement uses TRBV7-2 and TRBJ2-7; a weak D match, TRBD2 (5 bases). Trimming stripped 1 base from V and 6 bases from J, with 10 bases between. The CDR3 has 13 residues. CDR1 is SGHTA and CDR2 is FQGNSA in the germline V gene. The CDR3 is CASSLDLLGEQYF. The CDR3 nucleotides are TGTGCCAGCAGCTTAGATCTACTAGGCGAGCAGTACTTC.

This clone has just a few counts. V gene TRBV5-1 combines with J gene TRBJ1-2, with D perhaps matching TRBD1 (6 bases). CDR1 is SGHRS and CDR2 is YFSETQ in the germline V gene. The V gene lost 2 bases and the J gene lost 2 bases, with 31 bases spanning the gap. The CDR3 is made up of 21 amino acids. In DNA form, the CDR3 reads TGCGCCAGCAGCTTAACACTTGGACTTCCCCAAACGGGACACAGAAACTATGGCTACACCTTC. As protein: CASSLTLGLPQTGHRNYGYTF. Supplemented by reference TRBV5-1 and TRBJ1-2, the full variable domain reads KAGVTQTPRYLIKTRGQQVTLSCSPISGHRSVSWYQQTPGQGLQFLFEYFSETQRNKGNFPGRFSGRQFSNSRSEMNVSTLELGDSALYLCASSLTLGLPQTGHRNYGYTFGSGTRLTVV.

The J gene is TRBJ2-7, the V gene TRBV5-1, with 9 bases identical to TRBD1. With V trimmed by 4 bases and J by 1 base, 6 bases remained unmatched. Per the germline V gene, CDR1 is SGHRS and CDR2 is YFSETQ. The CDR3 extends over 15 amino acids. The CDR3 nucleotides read TGCGCCAGCAGCCGAGGCGGGACAGGGTCCTACGAGCAGTACTTC. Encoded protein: CASSRGGTGSYEQYF. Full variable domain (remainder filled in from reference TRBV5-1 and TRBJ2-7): KAGVTQTPRYLIKTRGQQVTLSCSPISGHRSVSWYQQTPGQGLQFLFEYFSETQRNKGNFPGRFSGRQFSNSRSEMNVSTLELGDSALYLCASSRGGTGSYEQYFGPGTRLTVT.

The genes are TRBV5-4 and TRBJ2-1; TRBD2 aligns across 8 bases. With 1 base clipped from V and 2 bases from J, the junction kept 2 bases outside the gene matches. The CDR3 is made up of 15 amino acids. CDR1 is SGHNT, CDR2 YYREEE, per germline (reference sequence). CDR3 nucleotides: TGTGCCAGCAGCTTGACGGGGGGGGCCTACAATGAGCAGTTCTTC. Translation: CASSLTGGAYNEQFF.

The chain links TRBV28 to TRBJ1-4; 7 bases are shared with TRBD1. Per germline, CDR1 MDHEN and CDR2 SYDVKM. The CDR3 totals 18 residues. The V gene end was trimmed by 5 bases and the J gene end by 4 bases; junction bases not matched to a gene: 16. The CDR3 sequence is CASSPRQGLGQSNEKLFF. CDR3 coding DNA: TGTGCCAGCAGTCCCCGACAGGGTCTCGGACAGAGTAATGAAAAACTGTTTTTT.

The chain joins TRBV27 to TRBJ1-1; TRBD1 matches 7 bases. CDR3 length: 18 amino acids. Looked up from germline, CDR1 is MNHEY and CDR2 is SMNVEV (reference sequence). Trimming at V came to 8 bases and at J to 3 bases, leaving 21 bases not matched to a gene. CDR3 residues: CASPLSSDRVRSYTEAFF. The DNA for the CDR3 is TGTGCCAGCCCCCTATCCTCCGACAGGGTGCGGAGTTACACTGAAGCTTTCTTT.

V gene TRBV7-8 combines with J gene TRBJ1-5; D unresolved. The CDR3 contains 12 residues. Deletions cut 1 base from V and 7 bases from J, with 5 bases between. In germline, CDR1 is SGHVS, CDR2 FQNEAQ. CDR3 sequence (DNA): TGTGCCAGCAGCTTAGAGAGGCAGCCCCAGCATTTT. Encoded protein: CASSLERQPQHF.

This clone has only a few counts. This CDR3 is CASSVHSVGTEAFF. CDR3 nucleotide sequence: TGTGCCAGCAGTGTGCATAGCGTGGGCACTGAAGCTTTCTTT. The chain links TRBV28 to TRBJ1-1; D gene unclear. CDR3 length equals 14 residues. In germline, CDR1 is MDHEN, CDR2 SYDVKM. Trimming removed 5 bases at V and 4 bases at J, with 14 bases between.

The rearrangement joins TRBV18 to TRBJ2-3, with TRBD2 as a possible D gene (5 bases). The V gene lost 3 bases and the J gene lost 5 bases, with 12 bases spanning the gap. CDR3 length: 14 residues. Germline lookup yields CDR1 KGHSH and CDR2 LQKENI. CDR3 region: CASSPVDGGDTQYF. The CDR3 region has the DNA TGTGCCAGCTCACCGGTCGACGGAGGAGATACGCAGTATTTT.

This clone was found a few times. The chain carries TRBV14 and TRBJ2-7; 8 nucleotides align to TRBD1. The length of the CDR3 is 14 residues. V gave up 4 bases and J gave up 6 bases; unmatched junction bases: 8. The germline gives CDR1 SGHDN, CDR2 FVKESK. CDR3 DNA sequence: TGTGCCAGCAGCCGATGGACAGGGTCCGCCGAGCAGTACTTC. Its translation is CASSRWTGSAEQYF.

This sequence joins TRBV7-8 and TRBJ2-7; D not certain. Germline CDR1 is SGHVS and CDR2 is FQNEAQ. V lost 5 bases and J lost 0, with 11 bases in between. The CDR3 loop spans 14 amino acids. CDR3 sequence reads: CASSQSPSSYEQYF. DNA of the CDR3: TGTGCCAGCAGCCAATCCCCGAGCTCCTACGAGCAGTACTTC. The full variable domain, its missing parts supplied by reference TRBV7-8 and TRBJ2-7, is GAGVSQSPRYKVAKRGQDVALRCDPISGHVSLFWYQQALGQGPEFLTYFQNEAQLDKSGLPSDRFFAERPEGSVSTLKIQRTQQEDSAVYLCASSQSPSSYEQYFGPGTRLTVT.

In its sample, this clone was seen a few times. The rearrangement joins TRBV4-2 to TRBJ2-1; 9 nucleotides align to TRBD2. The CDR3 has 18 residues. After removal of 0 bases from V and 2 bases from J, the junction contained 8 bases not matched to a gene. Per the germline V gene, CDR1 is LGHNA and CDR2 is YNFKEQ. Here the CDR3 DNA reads TGTGCCAGCAGCCAAGATGGGTTGATAGCGGGGGCCTACAATGAGCAGTTCTTC. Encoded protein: CASSQDGLIAGAYNEQFF.

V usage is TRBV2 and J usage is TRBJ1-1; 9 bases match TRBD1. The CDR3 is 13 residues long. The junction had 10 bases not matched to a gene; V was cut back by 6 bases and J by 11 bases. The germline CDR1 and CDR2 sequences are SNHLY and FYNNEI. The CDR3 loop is CASRLEGDREAFF. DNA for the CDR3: TGTGCCAGCAGATTAGAGGGGGACAGGGAGGCTTTCTTT.

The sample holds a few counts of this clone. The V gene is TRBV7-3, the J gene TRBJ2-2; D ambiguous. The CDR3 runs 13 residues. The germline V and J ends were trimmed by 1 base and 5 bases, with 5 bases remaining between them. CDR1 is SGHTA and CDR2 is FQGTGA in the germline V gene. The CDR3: CASSLIRTGELFF. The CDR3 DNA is TGTGCCAGCAGCTTAATCAGGACCGGGGAGCTGTTTTTT.

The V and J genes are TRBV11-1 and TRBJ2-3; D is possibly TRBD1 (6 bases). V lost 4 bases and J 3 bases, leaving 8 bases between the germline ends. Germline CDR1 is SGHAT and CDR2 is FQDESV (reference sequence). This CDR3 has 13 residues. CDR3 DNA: TGTGCCAGCAGCTCCCAGGGGACAGATACGCAGTATTTT. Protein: CASSSQGTDTQYF.

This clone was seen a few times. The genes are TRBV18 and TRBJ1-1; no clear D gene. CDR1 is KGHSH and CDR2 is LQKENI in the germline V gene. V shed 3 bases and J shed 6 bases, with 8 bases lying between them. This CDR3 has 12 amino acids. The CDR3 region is CASSPSRAEAFF. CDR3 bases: TGTGCCAGCTCACCCTCGCGAGCTGAAGCTTTCTTT.